This T cell receptor (beta chain) was observed in a study of cytomegalovirus exposure and HLA in healthy donors. Study-wide context: Within the Caucasian-associated ancestry cluster were approximately 77% of the 300 to 450 genotyped donors. Overall study findings and caveats: Some TCR beta chains (164 of them) were listed as cytomegalovirus-associated. Later analysis associated a missense DCLRE1C variant with TCR beta V- and J-gene trimming. In an earlier analysis, about 90% or about 30%: the productive usage of most TCR beta V segments.

With 60 Vbeta and 13 Jbeta primers, the PCR was carried out. Using immunoSEQ multiplex PCR, the repertoire was profiled, and TCRdb retains in-frame clones only, with some absent. The sample yields 140,000 to 150,000 clones, 77% seen once. Concerning this clone: Its antigen is undetermined.

V shed 7 bases and J shed 5 bases, with 15 bases lying between them. The CDR3 extends over 13 amino acids. Germline lookup yields CDR1 MNHEY and CDR2 SVGAGI. The chain joins TRBV6-5 to TRBJ2-7, with a possible D match to TRBD1 (5 bases). This receptor was identified in a male donor in good health and CMV-seronegative. Sequences were obtained from PBMCs. This chain's CDR3 is CASMSGHPHEQYF. The CDR3 coding sequence is TGTGCCAGCATGTCCGGACACCCCCACGAGCAGTACTTC.